This is a list of T cell receptor beta chains from one sample in a study of control samples from healthy donors and cancer patients. Generated by immunoSEQ multiplex PCR, the TCRdb table keeps only in-frame clones and is missing some. In the table there are about 86,000 clones, less than 90% of which are singletons. The source material was PBMCs. The receptors were gathered from a woman aged 45-59 years with colorectal cancer. Both conserved end residues are part of each CDR3. D genes are given only for firm matches. Clone size is stated in some rows and not others, as once, few, many or a class when expanded.

>TRBJ1-2|-|TRBV6-2/TRBV6-3|TRBD1
TGTGCCAGCAGCACCGGGACAGGGGATGGCTACACCTTC
CASSTGTGDGYTF
>TRBJ1-3|-|TRBV9|-
TGTGCCAGCAGCGTAGAGCCCAGGGCGGTCTATGGAAACACCATATATTTT
CASSVEPRAVYGNTIYF
>TRBJ2-1|-|TRBV2|-
TGTGCCAGCAGCTATGAGGGAGAACGGAACAATGAGCAGTTCTTC
CASSYEGERNNEQFF
>TRBJ2-1|-|TRBV4-3|-
TGCGCCAGCAGCCAAGTGGGATTGCTCAGGGACAATGAGCAGTTCTTC
CASSQVGLLRDNEQFF
>TRBJ2-1|-|TRBV5-1|-
TGCGCCAGCAGTGAAGGTGGTGAGCAGTTCTTC
CASSEGGEQFF
>TRBJ1-5|-|TRBV28|-
TGTGCCAGCAGCCGCGGTGGTGGCAATCAGCCCCAGCATTTT
CASSRGGGNQPQHF
>TRBJ1-1|-|TRBV3-1/TRBV3-2|-
TGTGCCAGCAGCCAAGTGGCGGGGGTCACTGAAGCTTTCTTT
CASSQVAGVTEAFF
>TRBJ1-3|-|TRBV2|TRBD1
TGTGCCAGCAAGCAGACAGGGACTGGAAACACCATATATTTT
CASKQTGTGNTIYF
>TRBJ2-5|-|TRBV28|-
TGTGCCAGCAGATTTCAGGGGAAGGGGGAGACCCAGTACTTC
CASRFQGKGETQYF
>TRBJ1-4|-|TRBV30|-
TGTGCCTGGAGTGTGGCTAATGAAAAACTGTTTTTT
CAWSVANEKLFF
>TRBJ2-3|few|TRBV7-2|-
TGTGCCAGCAGCTTCTCTGGACCAACCACAGATACGCAGTATTTT
CASSFSGPTTDTQYF
>TRBJ1-1|-|TRBV10-3|TRBD1
TGTGCCATCAGCAAGGGACAGATGAACACTGAAGCTTTCTTT
CAISKGQMNTEAFF
>TRBJ1-5|-|TRBV2|TRBD1
TGTGCCAGCAGTGGTGGACAGGGGTATCAGCCCCAGCATTTT
CASSGGQGYQPQHF
>TRBJ1-6|-|TRBV6-5|-
TGTGCCAGCATCCCGGGATATAATTCACCCCTCCACTTT
CASIPGYNSPLHF
>TRBJ1-5|few|TRBV19|-
TGTGCCAGTAAGGACAGACCAAATCAGCCCCAGCATTTT
CASKDRPNQPQHF
>TRBJ1-3|-|TRBV5-1|-
TGCGCCAGCAGCTTTGGGTCAGGAGGAAACACCATATATTTT
CASSFGSGGNTIYF
>TRBJ1-6|many|TRBV5-6|-
TGTGCCAGCAGCTTGTTTGGTGGGACCTCCTATAATTCACCCCTCCACTTT
CASSLFGGTSYNSPLHF
>TRBJ1-4|-|TRBV27|TRBD1
TGTGCCAGCAGCTCCGGGACAGGGGCCGAAAAACTGTTTTTT
CASSSGTGAEKLFF
>TRBJ2-3|few|TRBV30|TRBD2
TGTGCCTGGAGTGTGCAAAGCGGGGGGACAAAACGCACAGATACGCAGTATTTT
CAWSVQSGGTKRTDTQYF
>TRBJ1-6|-|TRBV30|-
TGTGCCTGGAGAGTCTCCTATAATTCACCCCTCCACTTT
CAWRVSYNSPLHF
>TRBJ1-5|-|TRBV11-2|-
TGTGCCAGCAGCCCCCTCGCTCAGCCCCAGCATTTT
CASSPLAQPQHF
>TRBJ2-3|once|TRBV19|-
TGTGCCAGTAAGGCAGTTAGCACAGATACGCAGTATTTT
CASKAVSTDTQYF
>TRBJ1-1|-|TRBV24-1|-
TGTGCCACGCGCTCCACCAAGGGTGGTACTGAAGCTTTCTTT
CATRSTKGGTEAFF
>TRBJ1-1|-|TRBV9|TRBD1
TGTGCCAGCAGCGTCCGGGACAGTTTTATGAACACTGAAGCTTTCTTT
CASSVRDSFMNTEAFF
>TRBJ2-3|-|TRBV9|TRBD2
TGTGCCAGCAGCGCCTGGACTAGCGGGGGTACAGATACGCAGTATTTT
CASSAWTSGGTDTQYF
>TRBJ1-2|-|TRBV18|-
TGTGCCAGCTCACCTGTATCACAGCTCACAGTCTATGGCTACACCTTC
CASSPVSQLTVYGYTF
>TRBJ1-5|-|TRBV6-2/TRBV6-3|-
TGTGCCAGCAGTTACGGCGGGGACTGGGATAGCAATCAGCCCCAGCATTTT
CASSYGGDWDSNQPQHF
>TRBJ1-3|-|TRBV6-5|-
TGTGCCAGCAGTTATTCGGGGGGCTCTGGAAACACCATATATTTT
CASSYSGGSGNTIYF
>TRBJ1-2|few|TRBV14|-
TGTGCCAGCAGCCAAGGCGCTGATAGGAGGACCGGGGGCTACACCTTC
CASSQGADRRTGGYTF
>TRBJ1-6|-|TRBV21-1|-
TGTGCCAGGATTAGTTGGGACAGGGGTAATTCACCCCTCCACTTT
CARISWDRGNSPLHF
>TRBJ2-3|once|TRBV3-1/TRBV3-2|TRBD1
TGTGCCAGCAGCGACACTCCTACAGGGGGCGGGAGCACAGATACGCAGTATTTT
CASSDTPTGGGSTDTQYF
>TRBJ2-1|-|TRBV28|TRBD1
TGTGCCAGCAGTTACTACAACTCGGGACAGGGCTTGCATGAGCAGTTCTTC
CASSYYNSGQGLHEQFF
>TRBJ2-2|-|TRBV6-5|-
TGTGCCAGCAGACTACAGGGATCCGGGGAGCTGTTTTTT
CASRLQGSGELFF
>TRBJ1-1|-|TRBV19|TRBD1
TGTGCCAGTAAAAAAACAGGGGTGGGGACGAATGAAGCTTTCTTT
CASKKTGVGTNEAFF
>TRBJ1-2|-|TRBV6-2/TRBV6-3|-
TGTGCCAGCAGTTACTCGGCCACTATGGATGGCTACACCTTC
CASSYSATMDGYTF
>TRBJ2-5|-|TRBV7-3|TRBD1
TGTGCCAGCAGCTTGACAGGGCAACAAGAGACCCAGTACTTC
CASSLTGQQETQYF
>TRBJ1-2|-|TRBV5-4|-
TGTGCCAGCAGCTACGGCGGGGCTAATGGCTACACCTTC
CASSYGGANGYTF
>TRBJ2-2|-|TRBV6-1|TRBD1
TGTGCCAGCAGTGAGCAGGGGGCGGGCACCGGGGAGCTGTTTTTT
CASSEQGAGTGELFF
>TRBJ1-2|-|TRBV28|-
TGTGCCAGCAGTTTATTAGGGGAAAACTATGGCTACACCTTC
CASSLLGENYGYTF
>TRBJ2-4|-|TRBV9|TRBD2
TGTGCCAGCAGCGCACAGGGACTAGCGGGGGGAGCCAAAAACATTCAGTACTTC
CASSAQGLAGGAKNIQYF
>TRBJ2-1|-|TRBV14|-
TGTGCCAGCAGCCATGTTCAGGGCCACGATTACAATGAGCAGTTCTTC
CASSHVQGHDYNEQFF